This T cell receptor (beta chain) was documented in a study of cytomegalovirus exposure and HLA in healthy donors. General study results and limits: In a later analysis, V- and J-gene trimming of beta chains associated with a DCLRE1C missense variant, replicated independently.

The CDR3 has 12 amino acids. Germline assignment: CDR1 SQVTM and CDR2 ANQGSEA. Trimming took 6 bases from V and 8 from J, leaving 16 bases between them. Researchers ran the PCR with 60 Vbeta and 13 Jbeta primers. Data came from immunoSEQ multiplex PCR; TCRdb stores just in-frame clones and leaves some out. The sample records 69,000 or so clones, 65% to 75% being singletons. As to this clone: Antigen specificity is unknown.

The sample consisted of PBMCs. The chain is built from TRBV29-1 and TRBJ1-2, with D uncertain. The TCR sequence derives from a woman aged 55-69 years in good health and CMV-seropositive. As DNA, the CDR3 is TGCAGCGTGCAGGATGCGGGTCACGGCTACACCTTC. This gives the protein CSVQDAGHGYTF.